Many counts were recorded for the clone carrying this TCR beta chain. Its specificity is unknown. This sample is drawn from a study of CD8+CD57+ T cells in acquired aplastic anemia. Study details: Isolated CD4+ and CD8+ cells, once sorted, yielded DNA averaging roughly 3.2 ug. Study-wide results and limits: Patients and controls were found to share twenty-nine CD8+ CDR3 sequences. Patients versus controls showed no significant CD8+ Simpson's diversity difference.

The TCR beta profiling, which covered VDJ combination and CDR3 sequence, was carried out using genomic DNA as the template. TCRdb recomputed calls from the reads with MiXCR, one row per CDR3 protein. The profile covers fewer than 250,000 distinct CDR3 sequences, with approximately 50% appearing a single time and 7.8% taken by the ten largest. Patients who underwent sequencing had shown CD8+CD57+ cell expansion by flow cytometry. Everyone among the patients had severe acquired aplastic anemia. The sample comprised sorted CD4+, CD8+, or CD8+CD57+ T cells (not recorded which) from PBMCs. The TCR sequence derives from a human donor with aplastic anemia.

Written as DNA, the CDR3 is TGCAGTGCTAGAGATTTGCGGGAGGCCATCAATGAGCAGTTCTTC. Protein product: CSARDLREAINEQFF. V is TRBV20-1 and J is TRBJ2-1; 8 bases map to TRBD2. In germline, CDR1 is DFQATT, CDR2 SNEGSKA (reference sequence). CDR3 size: 15 residues. V shed 0 bases, J shed 6 bases, and the junction held 7 bases outside the gene matches.